The 6 T cell receptor beta chains given below trace back to one sample, sequenced in a study of beta chain features in type 1 diabetes. As every portion of the isolated RNA was reverse transcribed, the sequencing read expressed TCRB transcripts. Assay: immunoSEQ multiplex PCR; the TCRdb copy retains only in-frame clones and omits some. In the table there are about 370,000 clones, 8.5% to 10% of which are singletons. Study-level results: Type 1 diabetes patients had TCRB CDR3s that were shorter (moderately but significantly so) in all four CD4+ subsets.

These TCRs' antigens remain unknown. Sequencing was done on a sample of central memory CD4+ T cells from blood. These receptors came from a man under 40 with type 1 diabetes.

This clone has more than one count but fewer than ten. A clone one base away is much larger, so this may be a read error. The chain recombines TRBV7-2 with TRBJ2-7, with 10 bases fitting TRBD1. The junction had 4 bases not matched to a gene; V was cut back by 5 bases and J by 3 bases. The CDR3 is 14 residues long. CDR1 is SGHTA, CDR2 FQGNSA, per germline. For the CDR3, the DNA is TGTGCCAGCAGCCCCCGGACAGGGGGCTACGAGCAGTACTTC. It specifies CASSPRTGGYEQYF.

The chain recombines TRBV10-2 with TRBJ1-5, with D possibly being TRBD1 (5 bases). V was shortened by 8 bases and J by 4 bases, with 15 bases between the two germline ends. The CDR3 spans 14 residues. Germline CDR1 and CDR2: WSHSY and SAAADI. The CDR3 DNA follows: TGCGCCAGCGCGGGGACCAACAAAAATCAGCCCCAGCATTTT. It specifies CASAGTNKNQPQHF.

The chain couples TRBV4-3 to TRBJ1-1; D might be TRBD1 (5 bases). The CDR3 is 17 residues long. The germline V and J ends were trimmed by 1 base and 4 bases, with 19 bases remaining between them. Germline assignment: CDR1 LGHNA and CDR2 YSLEER. In nucleotides, the CDR3 is TGCGCCAGCAGCCAAGCCCCGTCAGGCGGGGGGACCACTGAAGCTTTCTTT. Protein sequence: CASSQAPSGGGTTEAFF.

This clone occurred many times. J is TRBJ2-2 and V is TRBV9; D gene unclear. Germline lookup yields CDR1 SGDLS and CDR2 YYNGEE. The V gene lost 2 bases and the J gene lost 3 bases, with 11 bases spanning the gap. The CDR3 totals 15 residues. Written as DNA, the CDR3 is TGTGCCAGCAGCGTGGATAACGGCTACACCGGGGAGCTGTTTTTT. It yields the protein CASSVDNGYTGELFF.

To note about this clone: At one boundary the junction diverges from the germline segment, which might be a read error. The chain uses TRBV9 and TRBJ2-2; D is uncertain. The CDR3 totals 15 residues. Germline V gene lookup returns CDR1 SGDLS and CDR2 YYNGEE. In nucleotides, the CDR3 is TGTGCCAGCGGCGTAAGCCTTTTAAACACCGGGGAGCTGTTTTTT. Translation gives CASGVSLLNTGELFF.

This clone has only a few counts. The V call is TRBV7-6, the J call TRBJ2-7; TRBD2 is a possible D gene (5 bases). CDR1 SGHVS and CDR2 FNYEAQ come from the germline V gene. The CDR3 is 11 amino acids. V lost 6 bases and J lost 10, with 13 bases in between. The CDR3 nucleotides are TGTGCCAGCAGTTACCAAGGGAGACAGTACTTC. Protein product: CASSYQGRQYF.